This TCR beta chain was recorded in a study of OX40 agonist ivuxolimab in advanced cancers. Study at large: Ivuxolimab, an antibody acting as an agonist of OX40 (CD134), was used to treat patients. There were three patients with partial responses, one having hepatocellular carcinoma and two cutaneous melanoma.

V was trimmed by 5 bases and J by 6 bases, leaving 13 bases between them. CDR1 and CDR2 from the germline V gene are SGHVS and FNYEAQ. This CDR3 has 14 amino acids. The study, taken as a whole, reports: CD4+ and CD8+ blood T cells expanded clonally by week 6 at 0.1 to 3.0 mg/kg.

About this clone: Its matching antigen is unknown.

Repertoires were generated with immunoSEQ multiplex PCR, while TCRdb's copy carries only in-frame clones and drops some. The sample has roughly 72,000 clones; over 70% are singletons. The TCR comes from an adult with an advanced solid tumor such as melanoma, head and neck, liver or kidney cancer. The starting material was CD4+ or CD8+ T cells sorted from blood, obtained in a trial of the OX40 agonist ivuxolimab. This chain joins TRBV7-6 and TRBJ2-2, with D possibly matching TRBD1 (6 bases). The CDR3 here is CASSLGQSAGELFF. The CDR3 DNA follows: TGTGCCAGCAGCCTAGGACAGTCAGCCGGGGAGCTGTTTTTT.